This T cell receptor (beta chain) was identified during a study of regulatory T cells in long-lasting Graves disease. In its sample, this clonotype was seen many times. Time point specified: newly diagnosed GD, antithyroid drugs for less than 3 months. RNA from PBMCs was the source of the TCR library. V was clipped by 3 bases and J by 5 bases, with 11 bases between them. Germline CDR1 and CDR2: KGHSH and LQKENI. The CDR3 contains 14 residues. iRepertoire HTBI primers and Arm-PCR of CDR3 regions built TCR beta libraries. TCRdb ran MiXCR on the multiplex PCR reads and lists one entry per CDR3 protein. Of over 500,000 distinct CDR3 sequences in the sample, 16% were seen once. These records were also assigned to another study, of T cells in Graves' hyperthyroidism and ophthalmopathy.

The sequence was collected from a woman aged 25 to 45 with Graves disease. This rearrangement joins TRBV18 to TRBJ2-1; a weak D match, TRBD2 (5 bases). Source: peripheral blood mononuclear cells (PBMCs), taken at new diagnosis, from a patient treated with antithyroid drugs. CDR3 DNA: TGTGCCAGCTCACCTTACGGGGAAGACAATGAGCAGTTCTTC. It translates to CASSPYGEDNEQFF. The full variable domain, rest sourced from reference TRBV18 and TRBJ2-1, is NAGVMQNPRHLVRRRGQEARLRCSPMKGHSHVYWYRQLPEEGLKFMVYLQKENIIDESGMPKERFSAEFPKEGPSILRIQQVVRGDSAAYFCASSPYGEDNEQFFGPGTRLTVL.